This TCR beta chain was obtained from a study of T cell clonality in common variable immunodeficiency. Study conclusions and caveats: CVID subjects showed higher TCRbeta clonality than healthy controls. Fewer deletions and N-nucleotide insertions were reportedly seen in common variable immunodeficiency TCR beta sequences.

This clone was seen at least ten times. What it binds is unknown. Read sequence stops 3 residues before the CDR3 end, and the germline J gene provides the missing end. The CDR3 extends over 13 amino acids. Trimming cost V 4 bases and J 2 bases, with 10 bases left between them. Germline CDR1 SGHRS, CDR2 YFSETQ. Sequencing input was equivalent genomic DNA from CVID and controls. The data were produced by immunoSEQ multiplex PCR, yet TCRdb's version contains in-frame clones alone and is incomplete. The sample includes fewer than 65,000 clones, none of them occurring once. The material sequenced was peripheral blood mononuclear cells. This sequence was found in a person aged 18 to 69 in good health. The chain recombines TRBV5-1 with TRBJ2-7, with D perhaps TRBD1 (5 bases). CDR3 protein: CASSRDRTYEQYF. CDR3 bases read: TGCGCCAGCAGCCGCGACAGAACCTACGAG.